A selection of T cell receptor beta chains follows, all from one sample in a study of T cell repertoires in cytomegalovirus infection. MiXCR was run by TCRdb on the reads, yielding one entry per CDR3 protein. Among 100,000 to 150,000 distinct CDR3 sequences listed, 8.8% were seen once. Sequences were obtained from PBMCs. Source of these receptors: a human donor in good health (CMV status not recorded). Some clones in this sample may be carry-over from other donors' samples. Each CDR3 is given with its conserved first and last residue.

v_gene	j_gene	CDR3aa
TRBV2	TRBJ1-4	CASSLRDLATNEKLFF
TRBV9	TRBJ1-1	CASSPSDGWKNTEAFF
TRBV12-3/TRBV12-4	TRBJ2-2	CASIPGQQGAPEGELFF
TRBV5-6	TRBJ1-2	CASSLVGQQTYGYTF
TRBV12-3/TRBV12-4	TRBJ1-5	CASSLALGQNQPQHF
TRBV20-1	TRBJ1-1	CSALDSVNTEAFF
TRBV23-1	TRBJ1-1	CASSQSGQGTDTEAFF
TRBV29-1	TRBJ1-5	CSVAQGGDQPQHF
TRBV5-4	TRBJ1-1	CASSLGGGGAEAEAFF
TRBV7-2	TRBJ2-2	CASSQRGGRTGELFF
TRBV7-3	TRBJ2-1	CASSPLGAGDSYNEQFF
TRBV7-2	TRBJ1-1	CASSRGQAEAFF
TRBV6-6	TRBJ2-3	CASRGSGADTQYF
TRBV20-1	TRBJ2-4	CSARSRQASGVPNKNIQYF
TRBV12-3/TRBV12-4	TRBJ2-5	CASSLTGAQTQYF
TRBV2	TRBJ2-5	CASGHRGLQETQYF
TRBV6-6	TRBJ1-1	CASTDSSATEAFF
TRBV5-1	TRBJ1-1	CASSPNPTGRNTEAFF
TRBV4-1	TRBJ2-7	CASSQDEYRGYEQYF
TRBV20-1	TRBJ2-7	CSARGDTYEQYF
TRBV11-1	TRBJ1-3	CASSWGANTIYF
TRBV19	TRBJ2-1	CASSRAGGINEQFF
TRBV7-9	TRBJ2-3	CASTPSGDTQYF